A selection of T cell receptor beta chains follows, all from one sample in a study of blood T cell repertoires in COVID-19. This table comes from immunoSEQ multiplex PCR, and its TCRdb copy is limited to in-frame clones, with some not included. The data hold roughly 150,000 clones, with 70% to 90% observed a single time. Source material: peripheral blood. Receptor source: a human donor in a cohort sampled during active COVID-19. CDR3s include the opening cysteine and the closing phenylalanine or tryptophan.

v_call	j_call	cdr3_aa
TRBV10-3	TRBJ2-7	CAITSSGQGEQYF
TRBV2	TRBJ2-3	CASSEGTSGRLTDTQYF
TRBV3-1/TRBV3-2	TRBJ2-5	CASTPGTSGETQYF
TRBV11-3	TRBJ2-7	CASSRGGEQYF
TRBV6-5	TRBJ1-1	CASSSSGGRRTEAFF
TRBV15	TRBJ1-2	CATSIDGRGGYGYTF
TRBV9	TRBJ2-2	CASSATTGLAGTGELFF
TRBV9	TRBJ2-1	CASSVGAGGPYYHNEQFF
TRBV7-2	TRBJ2-1	CASSLAGLAGPYNEQFF
TRBV5-1	TRBJ2-1	CASSLVLDNEQFF
TRBV4-3	TRBJ1-1	CASSQVGQGSTEAFF
TRBV6-6	TRBJ2-5	CASSNIKGTSLGTQYF
TRBV7-2	TRBJ2-1	CASSSRTGNYNEQFF
TRBV7-2	TRBJ2-7	CASSLASGPYEQYF
TRBV18	TRBJ2-2	CASSPGTGNTGELFF
TRBV10-2	TRBJ2-5	CASRTSGGDETQYF
TRBV4-3	TRBJ2-1	CASSQDLGTGVNEQFF
TRBV11-2	TRBJ2-7	CASSVRLAGGREQYF
TRBV6-5	TRBJ2-6	CASSTEGAGANVLTF
TRBV6-1	TRBJ1-3	CASTGDGNTIYF
TRBV11-3	TRBJ2-3	CASSLDIRTSGGDTQYF
TRBV19	TRBJ2-7	CASTRGAGSSYEQYF
TRBV19	TRBJ1-2	CASSFGQGGGYTF
TRBV28	TRBJ2-1	CASRPANNEQFF
TRBV13	TRBJ2-7	CASSSGLGSYEQYF
TRBV4-3	TRBJ2-7	CASSQGPGEGDEQYF